This TCR beta chain was profiled in a study of T-cell reconstitution after alpha-beta-depleted transplantation in children. This clonotype was found a few times. V shed 3 bases and J shed 2 bases, with 11 bases lying between them. Germline V gene lookup returns CDR1 SGHRS and CDR2 YFSETQ. This CDR3 region has 14 residues. Preparation of the TCRbeta library involved a method that used unique molecular identifiers. Each CDR3 protein gets one entry after TCRdb re-called the PCR reads with MiXCR. The table records 450,000 to 700,000 distinct CDR3 sequences, roughly 27% of them present only once. The source was PBMCs, collected before TCRalphabeta/CD19-depleted stem cell transplant. The chain has TRBV5-1 and TRBJ2-5, with a weak D call TRBD1 (5 bases). The source is a boy under two years old with Wiskott-Aldrich syndrome, due to receive a stem cell transplant. The CDR3 DNA sequence: TGCGCCAGCAGCTGGGGCAGAATGCAAGAGACCCAGTACTTC. Its translation: CASSWGRMQETQYF.